The 31 T cell receptor beta chains below were found in one sample sequenced in a study of PD-1 blockade in classical Hodgkin lymphoma. Time point here: cycle 4 day 1 (C4D1), after more than five weeks of nivolumab. All the patients suffered relapse after autologous stem cell transplantation, and brentuximab vedotin exposure differed. Method: immunoSEQ multiplex PCR; TCRdb's copy keeps in-frame clones and lacks some. The table has tens of thousands of clones, roughly 92% seen once. The sequencing here drew on peripheral blood mononuclear cells (PBMCs), taken before the fourth cycle of nivolumab. These TCRs come from a human donor with classical Hodgkin lymphoma.

The chain joins TRBV27 to TRBJ2-7; 9 positions agree with TRBD2. The CDR3 sequence is 15 residues long. Germline CDR1 is MNHEY and CDR2 is SMNVEV (reference sequence). V lost 1 base to trimming and J lost 7 bases; unmatched junction nucleotides: 8. CDR3 loop: CASSLWAGGPGEQYF. The DNA of the CDR3 is TGTGCCAGCAGTTTATGGGCGGGAGGGCCGGGGGAGCAGTACTTC.

This chain uses TRBV7-8 with TRBJ2-3; weak D call: TRBD2 (5 bases). CDR3 size: 14 residues. Germline V lookup: CDR1 SGHVS, CDR2 FQNEAQ. Trimming shortened V by 5 bases and J by 4 bases, and 13 bases separated the two germline ends. CDR3 sequence reads: CASSLEGLPDTQYF. The CDR3 DNA is TGTGCCAGCAGCCTAGAGGGTCTTCCAGATACGCAGTATTTT. The full variable domain, in which reference TRBV7-8 and TRBJ2-3 provide the parts outside the CDR3, is GAGVSQSPRYKVAKRGQDVALRCDPISGHVSLFWYQQALGQGPEFLTYFQNEAQLDKSGLPSDRFFAERPEGSVSTLKIQRTQQEDSAVYLCASSLEGLPDTQYFGPGTRLTVL.

CDR3 bases: TGTGCCTGGAGTACGGGGTCGGGGGCTAATGAAAAACTGTTTTTT. Translating it yields CAWSTGSGANEKLFF. V and J are TRBV30 and TRBJ1-4; perhaps TRBD1 as D (5 bases). Trimming pared 2 bases from V and 3 bases from J, leaving 13 bases between. This CDR3 comprises 15 residues. CDR1 GTSNPN and CDR2 SVGIG come from the germline V gene (reference sequence).

This clone is a singleton in its sample. The V call is TRBV4-1, the J call TRBJ1-4; D is unresolved. V was pared by 1 base and J by 6 bases, with 6 bases between. Germline loops: CDR1 MGHRA, CDR2 YSYEKL. The CDR3 is made up of 13 amino acids. The CDR3 DNA sequence: TGCGCCAGCAGCCAAGTTTTTGATGAAAAACTGTTTTTT. It translates to CASSQVFDEKLFF.

This clone has only one observation. The CDR3 sequence is CASSLASLKNEKLFF. CDR3 sequence (DNA): TGTGCCAGCAGCTTAGCGTCCCTCAAAAATGAAAAACTGTTTTTT. This chain connects TRBV7-9 to TRBJ1-4; D is unclear. V was trimmed by 0 bases and J by 5 bases, leaving 10 bases between them. The CDR3 is 15 residues long. The germline V gene has CDR1 SEHNR and CDR2 FQNEAQ (reference sequence). Drawing the rest from reference TRBV7-9 and TRBJ1-4, the complete variable domain is DTGVSQNPRHKITKRGQNVTFRCDPISEHNRLYWYRQTLGQGPEFLTYFQNEAQLEKSRLLSDRFSAERPKGSFSTLEIQRTEQGDSAMYLCASSLASLKNEKLFFGSGTQLSVL.

The chain uses TRBV30 and TRBJ1-5; possibly TRBD1 for D (5 bases). The germline V gene has CDR1 GTSNPN and CDR2 SVGIG (reference sequence). The CDR3 is 13 residues long. Trimming left V 0 bases short and J 7 bases short, with 10 bases between. CDR3 DNA: TGTGCCTGGAGTGTGGGGCGTCGGCAGCCCCAGCATTTT. This encodes CAWSVGRRQPQHF.

The J gene is TRBJ2-6, the V gene TRBV4-1; D is unclear. Trimming shortened V by 2 bases and J by 3 bases, and 11 bases separated the two germline ends. Germline V gives CDR1 MGHRA, CDR2 YSYEKL. CDR3 length: 16 amino acids. The CDR3 region has the DNA TGCGCCAGCAGCCAAATTAGAGGTAATGGGGCCAACGTCCTGACTTTC. Translating gives CASSQIRGNGANVLTF.

This chain connects TRBV11-2 to TRBJ2-5, with 10 bases matching TRBD1. The end of the DNA fits TRBJ2-7 better, so the J call may be wrong. The CDR3 is made up of 15 amino acids. CDR1 SGHAT and CDR2 FQNNGV come from the germline V gene. The CDR3 is CASSWGTGDFYEQYF. In nucleotides, the CDR3 is TGTGCCAGCAGCTGGGGGACAGGGGATTTCTACGAGCAGTACTTC.

J is TRBJ2-3 and V is TRBV19, with D perhaps TRBD1 (5 bases). Germline loops: CDR1 LNHDA, CDR2 SQIVND (reference sequence). The V end lost 3 bases, the J end lost 4 bases, and 11 bases lay between the germline ends. The CDR3 has 14 amino acids. The CDR3 DNA reads TGTGCCAGTAGTATGGTCACAGGCCCAGATACGCAGTATTTT. This translates into CASSMVTGPDTQYF. Based on the CDR3 plus reference TRBV19 and TRBJ2-3, the full variable domain is DGGITQSPKYLFRKEGQNVTLSCEQNLNHDAMYWYRQDPGQGLRLIYYSQIVNDFQKGDIAEGYSVSREKKESFPLTVTSAQKNPTAFYLCASSMVTGPDTQYFGPGTRLTVL.

The rearrangement joins TRBV5-1 to TRBJ2-7; D tentatively fits TRBD1 or TRBD2 (5 bases each). This CDR3 is 15 amino acids long. Trimming stripped 0 bases from V and 4 bases from J, with 14 bases between. Germline V gene data show CDR1 as SGHRS and CDR2 as YFSETQ. CDR3 sequence (DNA): TGCGCCAGCAGCTTGGCGCCGGGGCGCGGGTACGAGCAGTACTTC. Translating it yields CASSLAPGRGYEQYF.

Here the CDR3 reads CASSPLRAGETQYF. CDR3 DNA: TGCGCCAGCAGCCCGCTTAGGGCCGGGGAGACCCAGTACTTC. V and J are TRBV5-1 and TRBJ2-5, with D unclear. V dropped 4 bases and J dropped 5 bases, with 15 bases sitting between them. The length of the CDR3 is 14 residues. Germline V lookup: CDR1 SGHRS, CDR2 YFSETQ. The full variable domain, in which reference TRBV5-1 and TRBJ2-5 provide the parts outside the CDR3, is KAGVTQTPRYLIKTRGQQVTLSCSPISGHRSVSWYQQTPGQGLQFLFEYFSETQRNKGNFPGRFSGRQFSNSRSEMNVSTLELGDSALYLCASSPLRAGETQYFGPGTRLLVL.

The chain uses TRBV14 and TRBJ2-3; the D gene is possibly TRBD1 (6 bases). Between the trimmed V and J ends, which lost 7 bases and 6 bases, there was a span of 17 bases. CDR1 is SGHDN and CDR2 is FVKESK in the germline V gene. This CDR3 is 14 amino acids long. As DNA, the CDR3 is TGTGCCAGCACCCTAGGGGGTAAGGTGGATACGCAGTATTTT. This gives the protein CASTLGGKVDTQYF. Supplemented by reference TRBV14 and TRBJ2-3, the full variable domain reads EAGVTQFPSHSVIEKGQTVTLRCDPISGHDNLYWYRRVMGKEIKFLLHFVKESKQDESGMPNNRFLAERTGGTYSTLKVQPAELEDSGVYFCASTLGGKVDTQYFGPGTRLTVL.

With regard to this clone: The junction does not match germline at one end; this may be a read error. The V call is TRBV7-8, the J call TRBJ2-7, with 10 bases identical to TRBD2. The CDR3 contains 16 residues. CDR1 and CDR2 (germline): SGHVS, FQNEAQ. The CDR3: CVSSHSRLAGAYEQYF. CDR3 nucleotide sequence: TGTGTCAGCAGCCACTCTCGCCTAGCGGGGGCCTACGAGCAGTACTTC.

The CDR3 region is CASSLNSYEQYF. CDR3 in DNA: TGTGCCAGCAGCCTTAATTCCTACGAGCAGTACTTC. The chain uses TRBV28 and TRBJ2-7, with unresolved D. This CDR3 contains 12 residues. The V end was cut by 6 bases, the J end by 1 base, with 7 bases between. Germline lookup yields CDR1 MDHEN and CDR2 SYDVKM.

This clone has only one observation. J is TRBJ2-1 and V is TRBV4-2; D possibly corresponds to TRBD2 (6 bases). V was pared by 2 bases and J by 6 bases, with 20 bases between. This CDR3 region has 17 residues. Germline assignment: CDR1 LGHNA and CDR2 YNFKEQ. CDR3 loop: CASSQRGLPPLGNEQFF. Written as DNA, the CDR3 is TGTGCCAGCAGCCAAAGGGGACTCCCACCCTTAGGCAATGAGCAGTTCTTC.

V gene TRBV9 combines with J gene TRBJ2-1; D remains ambiguous. V lost 0 bases and J 0 bases, leaving 7 bases between the germline ends. The CDR3 has 15 amino acids. Germline loops: CDR1 SGDLS, CDR2 YYNGEE. The DNA of the CDR3 is TGTGCCAGCAGCGTAGCTGTCGGCTCCTACAATGAGCAGTTCTTC. Its translation: CASSVAVGSYNEQFF. The full variable domain, its missing parts supplied by reference TRBV9 and TRBJ2-1, is DSGVTQTPKHLITATGQRVTLRCSPRSGDLSVYWYQQSLDQGLQFLIQYYNGEERAKGNILERFSAQQFPDLHSELNLSSLELGDSALYFCASSVAVGSYNEQFFGPGTRLTVL.

This rearrangement joins TRBV4-2 to TRBJ1-6; 9 nucleotides line up with TRBD1. Germline CDR1 and CDR2: LGHNA and YNFKEQ. The CDR3 has 17 amino acids. J gave up 7 bases and V 0 bases, and 7 bases lay outside the gene matches. DNA of the CDR3: TGTGCCAGCAGCCAAGATCACCCAACAGGGGGCAATTCACCCCTCCACTTT. Translation gives CASSQDHPTGGNSPLHF.

The chain joins TRBV5-5 to TRBJ2-5; 9 nucleotides agree with TRBD1. The CDR3 is made up of 16 amino acids. V lost 5 bases to trimming and J lost 0 bases; unmatched junction nucleotides: 8. CDR1 is SGHKS, CDR2 YYEKEE, per germline (reference sequence). The chain's CDR3 is CASSSGQGPYQETQYF. The CDR3, as DNA: TGTGCCAGCAGTTCCGGACAGGGGCCTTACCAAGAGACCCAGTACTTC.

The chain carries TRBV7-8 and TRBJ2-7; 11 bases are shared with TRBD2. Germline V gene data show CDR1 as SGHVS and CDR2 as FQNEAQ. CDR3 size: 18 residues. The trim removed 8 bases at V and 1 base at J, leaving 16 bases unmatched. The CDR3, as DNA: TGTGCCAGCCGTCCGAGGCTAGCGGGAGGAACCAAATCCTACGAGCAGTACTTC. This translates into CASRPRLAGGTKSYEQYF.

This clone has just one count. The chain uses TRBV19 and TRBJ2-1; D gene unclear. V was trimmed by 5 bases and J by 3 bases, leaving 14 bases between them. Germline CDR1 is LNHDA and CDR2 is SQIVND (reference sequence). This CDR3 comprises 15 residues. Here the CDR3 reads CASSSVSGNYNEQFF. The CDR3 nucleotides are TGTGCCAGTAGTTCCGTAAGTGGGAACTACAATGAGCAGTTCTTC.

This chain uses TRBV6-5 with TRBJ2-7; TRBD2 matches at 7 bases. CDR1 is MNHEY and CDR2 is SVGAGI in the germline V gene. This CDR3 has 12 amino acids. The J segment lost 6 bases and the V segment lost 6 bases, leaving 5 bases of the junction unmatched. The CDR3 sequence is CASSPPGGEQYF. The DNA of the CDR3 is TGTGCCAGCAGCCCCCCGGGGGGCGAGCAGTACTTC.

The CDR3 nucleotides read TGTGCCAGCAGTTTCTCAGGGGTCTATGGCTACACCTTC. Protein sequence: CASSFSGVYGYTF. This chain connects TRBV28 to TRBJ1-2, with a tentative D call TRBD1 (6 bases). Trimming removed 3 bases at V and 4 bases at J, with 9 bases between. The CDR3 is made up of 13 amino acids. Germline loops: CDR1 MDHEN, CDR2 SYDVKM.

The chain employs TRBV30 and TRBJ2-7; no definite D call. Trimming pared 3 bases from V and 2 bases from J, leaving 14 bases between. Germline V gene lookup returns CDR1 GTSNPN and CDR2 SVGIG (reference sequence). The CDR3 is made up of 14 amino acids. CDR3 sequence reads: CAWSDWLLAYEQYF. The CDR3 nucleotides are TGTGCCTGGAGCGACTGGCTGTTGGCCTACGAGCAGTACTTC.

The chain is built from TRBV5-1 and TRBJ2-1, with 13 bases identical to TRBD2. The CDR3 contains 15 residues. Germline trimming cut 6 bases from V and 8 bases from J; bases unmatched to any gene: 8. Per the germline V gene, CDR1 is SGHRS and CDR2 is YFSETQ. In DNA, the CDR3 is TGCGCCAGCAACCCCGGGACTAGCGGGAACTATGAGCAGTTCTTC. It specifies CASNPGTSGNYEQFF.

The chain is built from TRBV2 and TRBJ2-3; 7 bases are a match to TRBD2. The CDR3 extends over 13 amino acids. Germline V gene lookup returns CDR1 SNHLY and CDR2 FYNNEI. Trimming cost V 7 bases and J 3 bases; bases outside gene matches: 4. The CDR3 sequence: CASMSSGTDTQYF. The CDR3 DNA sequence: TGTGCCAGCATGAGTAGCGGGACAGATACGCAGTATTTT.

Concerning this clone itself: This may be a read error, as it is one base from a much larger clone. The J gene is TRBJ1-1, the V gene TRBV19, with D possibly TRBD1 on 5 matching bases. The CDR3 covers 13 residues. The germline V gene encodes CDR1 LNHDA and CDR2 SQIVND (reference sequence). The DNA for the CDR3 is TGTGCCACCAGGGCGATAATGAACACTGAAGTTTTCTTT. It codes for CATRAIMNTEVFF.

The gene calls are TRBV30 and TRBJ2-2, with 7 bases matching TRBD1. The CDR3 length is 14 residues. Germline V gene sequence: CDR1 GTSNPN, CDR2 SVGIG (reference sequence). The V gene end was trimmed by 2 bases and the J gene end by 7 bases; junction bases not matched to a gene: 7. CDR3 residues: CAWSTDRVGGELFF. DNA of the CDR3: TGTGCCTGGAGTACCGACAGGGTGGGCGGGGAGCTGTTTTTT.

This chain uses TRBV11-2 with TRBJ2-7, with D unclear. The germline V and J ends were trimmed by 3 bases and 0 bases, with 6 bases remaining between them. The germline V gene has CDR1 SGHAT and CDR2 FQNNGV. The CDR3 sequence is 13 residues long. The CDR3 DNA reads TGTGCCAGCAGCTTTCTGACCTCCTACGAGCAGTACTTC. This gives the protein CASSFLTSYEQYF.

The rearrangement links TRBV5-1 to TRBJ2-7; TRBD1 matches at 7 bases. V lost 1 base, J lost 6 bases, and 10 bases stayed unmatched. The CDR3 is made up of 15 amino acids. CDR1 SGHRS and CDR2 YFSETQ come from the germline V gene. This CDR3 reads CASSLIGGTGVEQYF. The CDR3 DNA follows: TGCGCCAGCAGCTTGATAGGCGGAACAGGGGTCGAGCAGTACTTC.

Only one count was recorded for this clone. Its ends do not fully match the called genes, so a read error is possible. The chain recombines TRBV18 with TRBJ1-5; D may be TRBD1 (5 bases). Germline CDR1 and CDR2: KGHSH and LQKENI. The CDR3 sequence is 16 residues long. CDR3 loop: CASSPQQAPSNQPQHF. The CDR3 DNA is TGTGCCAGCTCACCACAACAGGCACCGAGCAACCAGCCCCAGCATTTT.

This chain uses TRBV7-2 with TRBJ1-2; a weak D match, TRBD1 (6 bases). V was clipped by 5 bases and J by 4 bases, with 14 bases between them. The germline gives CDR1 SGHTA, CDR2 FQGNSA. The CDR3 sequence is 14 residues long. This CDR3 is CASSATGNPYGYTF. The CDR3 DNA follows: TGTGCCAGCAGCGCTACAGGGAACCCCTATGGCTACACCTTC. The full variable domain, rest sourced from reference TRBV7-2 and TRBJ1-2, is GAGVSQSPSNKVTEKGKDVELRCDPISGHTALYWYRQSLGQGLEFLIYFQGNSAPDKSGLPSDRFSAERTGGSVSTLTIQRTQQEDSAVYLCASSATGNPYGYTFGSGTRLTVV.